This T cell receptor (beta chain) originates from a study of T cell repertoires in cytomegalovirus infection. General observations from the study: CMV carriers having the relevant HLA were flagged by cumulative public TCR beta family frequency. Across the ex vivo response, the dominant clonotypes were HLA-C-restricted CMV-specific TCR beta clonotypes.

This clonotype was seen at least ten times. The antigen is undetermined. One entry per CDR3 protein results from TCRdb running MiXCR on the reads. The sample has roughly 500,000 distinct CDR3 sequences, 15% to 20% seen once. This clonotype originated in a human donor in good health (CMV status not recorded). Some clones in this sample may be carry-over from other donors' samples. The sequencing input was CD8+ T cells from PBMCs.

The CDR3 DNA follows: TGTGCCAGCAGCTTAGTTCCGCAGGGGGCGCCTTATGGCTACACCTTC. Protein: CASSLVPQGAPYGYTF. The rearrangement uses TRBV7-2 and TRBJ1-2; 8 nucleotides line up with TRBD1. The CDR3 runs 16 residues. Germline V CDR1 and CDR2: SGHTA, FQGNSA. V shed 1 base and J 5 bases; nucleotides not matched to a gene: 9.